Each of the 24 T cell receptor beta chains below was sequenced from the same sample in a study of response to subunit inactivated influenza vaccine. One entry per CDR3 protein, called by TCRdb with MiXCR from the RT-PCR reads. The sample shows approximately 530,000 distinct CDR3 sequences, approximately 7.8% of them seen only once. The specimen comprised PBMCs from blood, sampled roughly 24 months after vaccination. The source of these receptors is a man in his fifties or sixties who received an inactivated influenza vaccine.

This chain connects TRBV5-5 to TRBJ2-5, with D uncertain. The CDR3 spans 13 residues. With 4 bases removed from V and 1 base from J, the gap between germline ends came to 8 bases. Germline V CDR1 and CDR2: SGHKS, YYEKEE (reference sequence). For the CDR3, the DNA is TGTGCCAGCAGCCCTAAGTCCCAAGAGACCCAGTACTTC. It translates to CASSPKSQETQYF.

V is TRBV28 and J is TRBJ2-2; TRBD1 might be the D (6 bases). Trimming stripped 3 bases from V and 5 bases from J, with 10 bases between. The CDR3 has 14 amino acids. Germline CDR1 MDHEN, CDR2 SYDVKM. CDR3 sequence (DNA): TGTGCCAGCAGTTTCGACAGGTTTACCGGGGAGCTGTTTTTT. This codes for CASSFDRFTGELFF.

This clonotype appeared a few times. This chain uses TRBV7-6 with TRBJ2-5; no definite D call. CDR1 is SGHVS, CDR2 FNYEAQ, per germline. Trimming pared 8 bases from V and 2 bases from J, leaving 6 bases between. This CDR3 has 11 residues. The CDR3 sequence is CASGIQETQYF. CDR3 nucleotide sequence: TGTGCCAGCGGAATACAAGAGACCCAGTACTTC.

This clonotype was found a few times. This chain uses TRBV12-3 or TRBV12-4 with TRBJ2-4, with D possibly TRBD1 on 6 matching bases. The CDR3 length is 13 residues. V was trimmed by 3 bases and J by 8 bases, leaving 11 bases between them. CDR3 DNA sequence: TGTGCCAGCAGTTTTAGGGGGACGGACATTCAGTACTTC. The encoded protein is CASSFRGTDIQYF.

This clonotype came up a few times. This rearrangement joins TRBV28 to TRBJ1-2, with a weak D call TRBD1 (6 bases). V shed 6 bases and J shed 2 bases, with 10 bases lying between them. The germline CDR1 and CDR2 sequences are MDHEN and SYDVKM. The CDR3 extends over 13 amino acids. CDR3 sequence: CASRTGANYGYTF. In DNA, the CDR3 is TGTGCCAGCAGGACAGGTGCCAACTATGGCTACACCTTC.

This clonotype was seen a few times. This chain connects TRBV28 to TRBJ2-7; D is unresolved. The CDR3 extends over 15 amino acids. Germline CDR1 reads MDHEN; CDR2 reads SYDVKM. V lost 6 bases and J 4 bases, leaving 19 bases between the germline ends. The CDR3 sequence is CASSPRYGGSYEQYF. The CDR3, as DNA: TGTGCCAGCAGCCCTAGGTACGGTGGATCGTACGAGCAGTACTTC.

This clonotype was seen many times. V usage is TRBV12-3 or TRBV12-4 and J usage is TRBJ2-7, with 7 bases matching TRBD1. The CDR3 is 13 residues long. Trimming at V came to 5 bases and at J to 5 bases, leaving 6 bases not matched to a gene. CDR3 nucleotide sequence: TGTGCCAGCAGTCCGACAGGGTCCCACGAGCAGTACTTC. Translating it yields CASSPTGSHEQYF.

This clonotype was recorded a few times. This rearrangement joins TRBV7-2 to TRBJ2-3, with 8 bases matching TRBD2. J lost 0 bases, V lost 1 base, and 6 bases had no gene match. The CDR3 totals 17 residues. The germline CDR1 and CDR2 sequences are SGHTA and FQGNSA. CDR3 residues: CASSLVTGRASTDTQYF. In nucleotides, the CDR3 is TGTGCCAGCAGCTTAGTAACCGGGAGGGCTAGCACAGATACGCAGTATTTT.

This clonotype was observed many times. The J gene is TRBJ2-1, the V gene TRBV4-2; 10 bases line up with TRBD2. CDR1 is LGHNA and CDR2 is YNFKEQ in the germline V gene. This CDR3 is 14 amino acids long. V lost 6 bases to trimming and J lost 9 bases; unmatched junction nucleotides: 8. CDR3 in amino acids: CASSRAGGQTEQFF. DNA of the CDR3: TGTGCCAGCAGTAGAGCGGGGGGGCAGACTGAGCAGTTCTTC.

The chain carries TRBV7-9 and TRBJ1-6; D remains ambiguous. Per germline, CDR1 SEHNR and CDR2 FQNEAQ (reference sequence). The CDR3 runs to 16 residues. Trimming pared 1 base from V and 10 bases from J, leaving 17 bases between. The CDR3: CASSLGSLAKRSPLHF. In DNA, the CDR3 is TGTGCCAGCAGCTTAGGAAGTTTGGCTAAAAGGTCACCCCTCCACTTT.

The J gene is TRBJ2-1, the V gene TRBV28, with TRBD1 identical over 7 bases. CDR3 length: 15 amino acids. The V segment lost 4 bases and the J segment 4 bases; nucleotides outside the gene matches: 7. CDR1 MDHEN and CDR2 SYDVKM come from the germline V gene. CDR3 amino acids: CASSSPDRTYNEQFF. CDR3 bases: TGTGCCAGCAGTTCTCCGGACAGGACGTACAATGAGCAGTTCTTC.

V usage is TRBV12-3 or TRBV12-4 and J usage is TRBJ2-2; 7 bases align to TRBD1. The ends lost 6 bases at V and 3 bases at J; junction bases unmatched: 13. The CDR3 covers 17 residues. The chain's CDR3 is CASSPPARTGDTGELFF. The DNA for the CDR3 is TGTGCCAGCAGCCCTCCAGCCAGGACAGGCGACACCGGGGAGCTGTTTTTT.

In its sample, this clonotype was seen many times. The chain uses TRBV6-2 or TRBV6-3 and TRBJ2-5; 7 bases are a match to TRBD2. Germline V gene sequence: CDR1 MNHEY, CDR2 SVGEGT. CDR3 length: 16 amino acids. The V segment lost 11 bases and the J segment 4 bases; nucleotides outside the gene matches: 19. CDR3 amino acids: CASYGGRSIVGETQYF. The CDR3 DNA is TGTGCCTCCTACGGCGGGAGATCAATTGTGGGAGAGACCCAGTACTTC.

A few counts support this clonotype. V usage is TRBV6-5 and J usage is TRBJ2-3; 9 nucleotides agree with TRBD2. The CDR3 totals 17 residues. The germline gives CDR1 MNHEY, CDR2 SVGAGI. Trimming removed 2 bases from V and 5 bases from J; junction bases left unmatched: 11. The DNA for the CDR3 is TGTGCCAGCAGTTACCTGGGACTAGCCTCAGAGGGAGATACGCAGTATTTT. Translation gives CASSYLGLASEGDTQYF.

The gene calls are TRBV4-1 and TRBJ1-4; D is possibly TRBD1 (5 bases). Trimming left V 7 bases short and J 2 bases short, with 17 bases between. CDR3 size: 16 residues. Germline loops: CDR1 MGHRA, CDR2 YSYEKL. In nucleotides, the CDR3 is TGCGCCAGCAACACGGGACTGGGACGGACTAATGAAAAACTGTTTTTT. Protein sequence: CASNTGLGRTNEKLFF.

This sequence joins TRBV4-3 and TRBJ2-5, with a tentative D call TRBD2 (6 bases). CDR1 is LGHNA and CDR2 is YSLEER in the germline V gene. There are 15 residues in the CDR3. Deletions cut 0 bases from V and 5 bases from J, with 13 bases between. In DNA, the CDR3 is TGCGCCAGCAGCCAAGATGCGGCGGGATGGGAGACCCAGTACTTC. Amino acids: CASSQDAAGWETQYF.

This CDR3 reads CASSRQSSDPYGYTF. CDR3 DNA: TGTGCCAGCAGCCGTCAAAGCAGTGACCCTTATGGCTACACCTTC. The chain carries TRBV7-9 and TRBJ1-2; no clear D. Per germline, CDR1 SEHNR and CDR2 FQNEAQ (reference sequence). This CDR3 contains 15 residues. The V end lost 5 bases, the J end lost 5 bases, and 18 bases lay between the germline ends. Variable domain in full (rest from reference TRBV7-9 and TRBJ1-2): DTGVSQNPRHKITKRGQNVTFRCDPISEHNRLYWYRQTLGQGPEFLTYFQNEAQLEKSRLLSDRFSAERPKGSFSTLEIQRTEQGDSAMYLCASSRQSSDPYGYTFGSGTRLTVV.

This clonotype was seen ten or more times. The chain recombines TRBV12-3 or TRBV12-4 with TRBJ1-1, with D perhaps TRBD1 (6 bases). The CDR3 totals 13 residues. The V and J ends lost 1 base and 11 bases respectively, with 14 bases between them. CDR3 coding DNA: TGTGCCAGCAGTTTAGGGGGGCAGGGGCGCGCTTTCTTT. This sequence encodes CASSLGGQGRAFF.

The chain uses TRBV5-4 and TRBJ2-7; TRBD2 matches 11 bases. The trim removed 0 bases at V and 5 bases at J, leaving 4 bases unmatched. The germline V gene encodes CDR1 SGHNT and CDR2 YYREEE (reference sequence). The CDR3 is 15 amino acids. CDR3 DNA: TGTGCCAGCAGCTTGGAACTAGCGGGAGCTGACGAGCAGTACTTC. This translates into CASSLELAGADEQYF.

A few counts support this clonotype. The chain joins TRBV27 to TRBJ2-2; no firm D call. Germline CDR1 MNHEY, CDR2 SMNVEV (reference sequence). V gave up 6 bases and J gave up 0 bases, with 8 bases separating them. The CDR3 covers 14 residues. The CDR3 coding sequence is TGTGCCAGCAGATTCAGCGCGAACACCGGGGAGCTGTTTTTT. This encodes CASRFSANTGELFF.

This clonotype turned up a few times. This sequence joins TRBV24-1 and TRBJ2-2, with 8 bases lining up with TRBD1. V lost 4 bases to trimming and J lost 6 bases; unmatched junction nucleotides: 9. Germline assignment: CDR1 KGHDR and CDR2 SFDVKD. The CDR3 length is 16 residues. CDR3 coding DNA: TGTGCCACCAGTGACCCCCGGACAGGGTATGCCGGGGAGCTGTTTTTT. This translates into CATSDPRTGYAGELFF.

This clonotype was counted at least ten times. The chain has TRBV18 and TRBJ2-5; no reliable D call. Germline V gene lookup returns CDR1 KGHSH and CDR2 LQKENI. Trimming removed 4 bases at V and 1 base at J, with 7 bases between. The CDR3 spans 13 residues. The CDR3 DNA reads as TGTGCCAGCTCACGGGCCATCCAAGAGACCCAGTACTTC. Residues: CASSRAIQETQYF.

This clonotype has just a few counts. A much larger clone differs by one base, so this may be a read error. The chain combines TRBV4-1 with TRBJ2-7, with D tentatively TRBD1 (5 bases). V lost 3 bases and J lost 1, with 10 bases in between. Germline V gene data show CDR1 as MGHRA and CDR2 as YSYEKL. This CDR3 is built from 14 residues. The CDR3 is CASSHQTESYEQYF. The CDR3 DNA is TGCGCCAGCAGCCACCAGACAGAGTCCTACGAGCAGTACTTC.

The gene calls are TRBV7-6 and TRBJ2-1; 13 nucleotides agree with TRBD2. Unmatched junction bases numbered 11, after V lost 5 bases and J lost 7 bases. The length of the CDR3 is 17 residues. The germline V gene has CDR1 SGHVS and CDR2 FNYEAQ. The CDR3 nucleotides read TGTGCCAGCAGCGAGATGGGACTAGCGGGATTTGGGAATGAGCAGTTCTTC. Its protein product is CASSEMGLAGFGNEQFF.